The 10 T cell receptor beta chains below all came from one sample that was sequenced in a study of OX40 agonist ivuxolimab in advanced cancers. Produced via immunoSEQ multiplex PCR; TCRdb's table is partial and in-frame only. The sample holds 96,000 or so clones, 84% seen once. The sequences come from CD4+ or CD8+ T cells sorted from blood, collected in a trial of the OX40 agonist ivuxolimab. These receptors were taken from an adult with an advanced solid tumor such as melanoma, head and neck, liver or kidney cancer.

The rearrangement uses TRBV5-6 and TRBJ2-7; 8 nucleotides line up with TRBD2. There are 16 residues in the CDR3. The V segment lost 5 bases and the J segment 2 bases; nucleotides outside the gene matches: 12. Per the germline V gene, CDR1 is SGHDT and CDR2 is YYEEEE. The CDR3 spells CASSPLPPGGPYEQYF. The CDR3, as DNA: TGTGCCAGCAGTCCTCTCCCTCCGGGAGGGCCCTACGAGCAGTACTTC.

The rearrangement joins TRBV19 to TRBJ1-1; D ambiguous. The V gene's germline CDR1 is LNHDA and CDR2 SQIVND (reference sequence). Trimming left V 3 bases short and J 1 base short, with 6 bases between. The CDR3 has 13 amino acids. CDR3 region: CASSIRANTEAFF. The CDR3 DNA follows: TGTGCCAGTAGTATTAGAGCGAACACTGAAGCTTTCTTT.

The V call is TRBV19, the J call TRBJ2-1, with 7 bases aligning to TRBD2. The junction had 9 bases not matched to a gene; V was cut back by 3 bases and J by 4 bases. The CDR3 has 16 amino acids. CDR1 and CDR2 (germline): LNHDA, SQIVND (reference sequence). CDR3 DNA sequence: TGTGCCAGTAGTATCTTTGGGGGGGACTCTTACAATGAGCAGTTCTTC. Its translation is CASSIFGGDSYNEQFF.

The chain combines TRBV7-2 with TRBJ2-1, with 9 bases matching TRBD2. V lost 4 bases and J lost 3; bases outside the gene matches: 4. There are 15 residues in the CDR3. Germline CDR1 SGHTA, CDR2 FQGNSA. CDR3 nucleotide sequence: TGTGCCAGCAGCTCCTCTAGCGGGGACTACAATGAGCAGTTCTTC. It yields the protein CASSSSSGDYNEQFF.

The V call is TRBV29-1, the J call TRBJ2-2; TRBD2 aligns across 7 bases. Trimming cost V 7 bases and J 1 base; bases outside gene matches: 3. The CDR3 extends over 13 amino acids. Germline-derived CDR1 and CDR2 are SQVTM and ANQGSEA. CDR3 DNA sequence: TGCAGCGCAGAGCGGGAGAACACCGGGGAGCTGTTTTTT. Protein sequence: CSAERENTGELFF.

The chain uses TRBV11-2 and TRBJ2-1, with TRBD2 identical over 9 bases. Germline-derived CDR1 and CDR2 are SGHAT and FQNNGV. J was trimmed by 7 bases and V by 1 base; bases with no gene match: 14. CDR3 length: 18 amino acids. The CDR3 region has the DNA TGTGCCAGCAGCTTAGGAGGTACGGCGGGGGGGCCGATAAATGAGCAGTTCTTC. This sequence encodes CASSLGGTAGGPINEQFF.

The rearrangement links TRBV5-1 to TRBJ2-5; D is perhaps TRBD1 (6 bases). The J call may be incorrect, as the DNA end agrees better with TRBJ2-7. The CDR3 spans 15 residues. Germline CDR1 is SGHRS and CDR2 is YFSETQ. This CDR3 reads CASSRGGQLSYEQYF. The DNA for the CDR3 is TGCGCCAGCAGCCGTGGAGGACAGCTCTCCTACGAGCAGTACTTC.

The rearrangement uses TRBV19 and TRBJ2-5, with 14 bases lining up with TRBD2. The V gene end was trimmed by 3 bases and the J gene end by 5 bases; junction bases not matched to a gene: 8. Germline lookup yields CDR1 LNHDA and CDR2 SQIVND (reference sequence). The CDR3 consists of 17 residues. CDR3 sequence reads: CASSIGGLAGVRETQYF. The DNA for the CDR3 is TGTGCCAGTAGTATCGGGGGACTAGCGGGAGTTCGCGAGACCCAGTACTTC.

The J gene is TRBJ2-5, the V gene TRBV15; TRBD2 is a possible D gene (5 bases). The end of the DNA is better explained by TRBJ2-7, so the J call may be wrong. This CDR3 has 16 residues. Germline loops: CDR1 LNHNV, CDR2 YYDKDF (reference sequence). The CDR3: CATSRDRRPSTHEQYF. Written as DNA, the CDR3 is TGTGCCACCAGCAGAGATCGGAGGCCCTCAACCCACGAGCAGTACTTC.

The chain joins TRBV4-3 to TRBJ2-2; 13 positions match TRBD2. V shed 4 bases and J 6 bases; nucleotides not matched to a gene: 2. Looked up from germline, CDR1 is LGHNA and CDR2 is YSLEER. The CDR3 covers 15 residues. Here the CDR3 DNA reads TGCGCCAGCAGCCGAGGGACTAGCGGGGCCGGGGAGCTGTTTTTT. It specifies CASSRGTSGAGELFF.